This T cell receptor beta chain appears in the sequencing data of a study of blood T cell repertoires in COVID-19. The wider study: The origin of the acute and convalescent COVID-19 samples was the United States, Italy and Spain. PBMCs, B-cell-depleted T cells, or T cells provided the cDNA or gDNA that made up the material.

As originally analysed: By means of reference gene primer amplification, nucleated cell counts were estimated. Produced via immunoSEQ multiplex PCR; TCRdb's table is partial and in-frame only. That table gives V, J and clone size, and the DNA gave D and trimming. The sample holds about 300,000 clones, approximately 89% seen once. The sample comprised peripheral blood. The receptor was derived from a woman in her twenties or thirties who had recovered from COVID-19.

The CDR3 sequence: CASSPDRVSDTQYF. The CDR3 region has the DNA TGTGCCAGCAGCCCAGACAGGGTGTCAGATACGCAGTATTTT. This chain uses TRBV7-2 with TRBJ2-3; 7 bases map to TRBD1. V gave up 5 bases and J gave up 4 bases; unmatched junction bases: 6. The CDR3 covers 14 residues. Per germline, CDR1 SGHTA and CDR2 FQGNSA. The whole variable domain, filled in from reference TRBV7-2 and TRBJ2-3, reads GAGVSQSPSNKVTEKGKDVELRCDPISGHTALYWYRQSLGQGLEFLIYFQGNSAPDKSGLPSDRFSAERTGGSVSTLTIQRTQQEDSAVYLCASSPDRVSDTQYFGPGTRLTVL.